This TCR beta chain was recovered during a study of T cells in Graves' hyperthyroidism and ophthalmopathy. Germline V gene lookup returns CDR1 SEHNR and CDR2 FQNEAQ (reference sequence). The CDR3 is 14 amino acids. V was cut by 5 bases and J by 10 bases, with 15 bases left in between. What was amplified from RNA transcripts were TCR beta CDR3 regions. TCR CDR3 underwent first-round RT-PCR with the HTBI primer set. Each CDR3 protein gets one entry after TCRdb re-called the multiplex PCR reads with MiXCR. Of hundreds of thousands of distinct CDR3 sequences in the sample, 46% are singletons; the top ten hold roughly 8.2%.

The material sequenced was peripheral blood or thyroid tissue (not recorded which). The chain is built from TRBV7-9 and TRBJ1-6, with a tentative D call TRBD1 (5 bases). The sequence derives from a young woman with Graves' hyperthyroidism. CDR3 residues: CASSPDTGASPLHF. Here the CDR3 DNA reads TGTGCCAGCAGCCCTGACACCGGGGCATCACCCCTCCACTTT.